These 7 T cell receptor beta chains originate from one sample sequenced in a study of T-cell reconstitution after alpha-beta-depleted transplantation in children. Construction of the TCRbeta library involved unique molecular identifiers. TCRdb independently ran MiXCR on the PCR reads; one entry per CDR3 protein. The sample lists about 200,000 distinct CDR3 sequences, roughly 15% seen once, with just under 45% in the top ten. The specimen comprised PBMCs, mostly from graft donor cells, sampled 360 days after TCRalphabeta/CD19-depleted stem cell transplant. The receptors here all came from a male patient aged 2 to 10 who had a stem cell transplant for acute lymphoblastic leukemia, so the T cells may come from the graft donor.

This clonotype was detected a few times. This chain uses TRBV9 with TRBJ1-1, with D hard to call. The V end lost 6 bases, the J end lost 3 bases, and 15 bases lay between the germline ends. This CDR3 contains 14 residues. The V gene's germline CDR1 is SGDLS and CDR2 YYNGEE. CDR3 in amino acids: CASTPFKGDTEAFF. The CDR3 nucleotides read TGTGCCAGCACCCCTTTCAAAGGAGACACTGAAGCTTTCTTT.

The rearrangement links TRBV5-1 to TRBJ1-3, with TRBD1 matching over 10 bases. V shed 4 bases and J 4 bases; nucleotides not matched to a gene: 11. The CDR3 is 17 amino acids. Germline values: CDR1 SGHRS, CDR2 YFSETQ. The CDR3 region has the DNA TGCGCCAGCAGCGCCGCGAGACAGGGGGCCTGGGGAAACACCATATATTTT. Protein: CASSAARQGAWGNTIYF.

This chain joins TRBV5-1 and TRBJ2-5; no definite D call. Trimming pared 0 bases from V and 0 bases from J, leaving 3 bases between. The CDR3 consists of 13 residues. Germline-derived CDR1 and CDR2 are SGHRS and YFSETQ. The CDR3 DNA sequence: TGCGCCAGCAGCTTGGTTAACCAAGAGACCCAGTACTTC. It translates to CASSLVNQETQYF.

This clonotype was counted a few times. The genes are TRBV11-2 and TRBJ2-7; weak D call: TRBD1 (6 bases). CDR3 length equals 15 residues. CDR1 is SGHAT, CDR2 FQNNGV, per germline. The V end lost 3 bases, the J end lost 5 bases, and 17 bases lay between the germline ends. In DNA form, the CDR3 reads TGTGCCAGCAGCTTTTCAACAGGGAAGGTGCACGAGCAGTACTTC. As protein: CASSFSTGKVHEQYF.

This sequence joins TRBV12-3 or TRBV12-4 and TRBJ2-5; D is ambiguous. Trimming left V 6 bases short and J 5 bases short, with 10 bases between. The CDR3 runs 12 residues. CDR3 sequence (DNA): TGTGCCAGCAGACGGACGGGTGAGACCCAGTACTTC. Translating it yields CASRRTGETQYF.

This clonotype was counted a few times. The chain combines TRBV10-3 with TRBJ1-1; perhaps TRBD1 as D (6 bases). Germline V gives CDR1 ENHRY, CDR2 SYGVKD. V lost 2 bases and J lost 11, with 15 bases in between. The CDR3 is made up of 13 amino acids. The CDR3 nucleotides read TGTGCCATCAGTGAGCCACAGGGAAACCAGGCTTTCTTT. Translated: CAISEPQGNQAFF.

This clonotype showed up just a few times. The chain recombines TRBV24-1 with TRBJ2-1; D unclear. Trimming pared 1 base from V and 2 bases from J, leaving 11 bases between. Per germline, CDR1 KGHDR and CDR2 SFDVKD. The CDR3 sequence is 16 residues long. The CDR3 loop is CATSDFATSAYNEQFF. DNA of the CDR3: TGTGCCACCAGTGATTTCGCGACATCCGCCTACAATGAGCAGTTCTTC.